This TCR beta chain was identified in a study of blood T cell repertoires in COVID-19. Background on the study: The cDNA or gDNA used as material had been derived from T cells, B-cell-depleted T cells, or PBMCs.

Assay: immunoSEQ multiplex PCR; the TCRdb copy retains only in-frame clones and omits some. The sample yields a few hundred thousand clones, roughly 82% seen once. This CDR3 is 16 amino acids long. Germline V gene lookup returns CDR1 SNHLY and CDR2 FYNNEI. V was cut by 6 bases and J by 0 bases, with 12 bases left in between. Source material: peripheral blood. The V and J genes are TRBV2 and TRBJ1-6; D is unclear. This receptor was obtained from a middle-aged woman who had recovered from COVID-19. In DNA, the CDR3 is TGTGCCAGCAGACCCGACCGGAGCTCCTATAATTCACCCCTCCACTTT. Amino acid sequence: CASRPDRSSYNSPLHF. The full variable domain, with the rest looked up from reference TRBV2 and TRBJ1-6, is EPEVTQTPSHQVTQMGQEVILRCVPISNHLYFYWYRQILGQKVEFLVSFYNNEISEKSEIFDDQFSVERPDGSNFTLKIRSTKLEDSAMYFCASRPDRSSYNSPLHFGNGTRLTVT.